The 3 T cell receptor beta chains reported below all come from one sample, sequenced in a study of control samples from healthy donors and cancer patients. The assay was immunoSEQ multiplex PCR, and TCRdb's table has in-frame clones only and misses some. The repertoire consists of 90,000 to 130,000 clones, with roughly 88% occurring once and the leading ten covering 3.7%. Source material: PBMCs. The receptors here all came from a woman aged 60 to 75 with lung cancer.

The gene calls are TRBV10-3 and TRBJ1-6; maybe TRBD1 (6 bases). The CDR3 has 14 residues. With 7 bases removed from V and 8 bases from J, the gap between germline ends came to 15 bases. The germline V gene encodes CDR1 ENHRY and CDR2 SYGVKD. Written as DNA, the CDR3 is TGTGCCATCAAGGCGGGGGGCGATCATTCACCCCTCCACTTT. Translating gives CAIKAGGDHSPLHF.

The rearrangement joins TRBV4-3 to TRBJ1-4; perhaps TRBD1 as D (6 bases). CDR3 length: 14 residues. The germline CDR1 and CDR2 sequences are LGHNA and YSLEER. The V end lost 6 bases, the J end lost 4 bases, and 12 bases lay between the germline ends. This CDR3 is CASSSRGLNEKLFF. The CDR3 DNA is TGCGCCAGCAGTAGCAGGGGCCTTAATGAAAAACTGTTTTTT.

This chain links TRBV12-5 with TRBJ2-3, with D hard to call. CDR1 LGHNT and CDR2 FRNRAP come from the germline V gene. The CDR3 is made up of 13 amino acids. V was shortened by 3 bases and J by 6 bases, with 10 bases between the two germline ends. The CDR3 nucleotides are TGTGCTAGTGGTTTCGCCGTCCCGGATACGCAGTATTTT. This encodes CASGFAVPDTQYF.